The clone carrying this TCR beta chain showed up just a few times. As yet, its antigen is unknown. TCRdb called the 5' RACE reads again in MiXCR, with one record for every CDR3 protein. The table includes some 350,000 distinct CDR3 sequences, about 4% detected once. Deletions cut 4 bases from V and 7 bases from J, with 17 bases between. The germline gives CDR1 SGDLS, CDR2 YYNGEE. The CDR3 extends over 14 amino acids. This sample is part of a study of T cells after yellow fever vaccination. Findings and caveats of the study: Bulk-population clonotypes that are abundant could appear as contaminants in FACS-sorted repertoires.

Sequences were derived from PBMCs, sampled 5 days after the yellow fever booster vaccination. This chain uses TRBV9 with TRBJ1-2; no firm D call. The TCR originated in a man aged 18 to 30 who received the YFV17D yellow fever vaccine. The CDR3 coding sequence is TGTGCCAGCAGCTTTAGAGACGAGGGAAGTGGCTACACCTTC. It yields the protein CASSFRDEGSGYTF.